These 14 T cell receptor beta chains came from one sample sequenced in a study of technical replicates of blood from a few donors. The table came from immunoSEQ multiplex PCR; TCRdb's copy has only in-frame clones and leaves some out. The sample records around 62,000 clones, roughly 98% being singletons. Sequencing was performed on T cells isolated from PBMCs. The receptors were sampled from a human donor in good health.

The chain links TRBV29-1 to TRBJ2-6; D ambiguous. CDR1 is SQVTM and CDR2 is ANQGSEA in the germline V gene. The V end lost 3 bases, the J end lost 2 bases, and 8 bases lay between the germline ends. The CDR3 runs 14 residues. Here the CDR3 reads CSVDGGPGANVLTF. CDR3 nucleotide sequence: TGCAGCGTTGATGGCGGTCCTGGGGCCAACGTCCTGACTTTC.

The genes are TRBV28 and TRBJ1-5; no clear D gene. Germline V gene data show CDR1 as MDHEN and CDR2 as SYDVKM. The CDR3 extends over 12 amino acids. Trimming left V 5 bases short and J 9 bases short, with 11 bases between. The CDR3 DNA reads TGTGCCAGCAGTCCCCCTTTTTGGCCCCAGCATTTT. As protein: CASSPPFWPQHF.

This clone was observed once. The chain uses TRBV19 and TRBJ2-5, with 13 bases lining up with TRBD2. The CDR3 runs 16 residues. Germline V gene data show CDR1 as LNHDA and CDR2 as SQIVND (reference sequence). Trimming cost V 5 bases and J 2 bases; bases outside gene matches: 5. The CDR3 region has the DNA TGTGCCAGTAGTCCCCGGACTAGCGGGGGTCAAGAGACCCAGTACTTC. Its translation: CASSPRTSGGQETQYF.

The V and J genes are TRBV4-1 and TRBJ2-1, with D possibly matching TRBD1 (5 bases). Germline assignment: CDR1 MGHRA and CDR2 YSYEKL. V shed 4 bases and J shed 7 bases, with 17 bases lying between them. The CDR3 sequence is 15 residues long. CDR3 region: CASSLGQKGRNEQFF. CDR3 bases: TGCGCCAGCAGCCTGGGGCAAAAGGGTAGAAATGAGCAGTTCTTC.

The V call is TRBV9, the J call TRBJ2-3; 9 bases fit TRBD2. CDR1 SGDLS and CDR2 YYNGEE come from the germline V gene. Trimming cost V 4 bases and J 0 bases; bases outside gene matches: 3. The CDR3 runs 15 residues. The chain's CDR3 is CASSLSGRSTDTQYF. In nucleotides, the CDR3 is TGTGCCAGCAGCCTTAGCGGGAGAAGCACAGATACGCAGTATTTT.

The gene calls are TRBV21-1 and TRBJ1-4; the table calls TRBD1, which could not be checked here. TRBV21-1 is a documented pseudogene. This CDR3 region has 14 residues. CDR3 coding DNA: TGTGCCAGCAGCTGTGGCAGGGGAAATGAAAAACTGTTTTTT. This translates into CASSCGRGNEKLFF.

V and J are TRBV14 and TRBJ1-1; TRBD1 might be the D (6 bases). Trimming took 4 bases from V and 7 from J, leaving 16 bases between them. CDR1 is SGHDN, CDR2 FVKESK, per germline. This CDR3 is 14 amino acids long. In DNA, the CDR3 is TGTGCCAGCAGCCTAAGCTCAAAAGGGGGTGAAGCTTTCTTT. This gives the protein CASSLSSKGGEAFF.

The chain joins TRBV4-1 to TRBJ2-2; TRBD1 agrees at 8 bases. CDR3 size: 13 residues. The V gene's germline CDR1 is MGHRA and CDR2 YSYEKL. V dropped 0 bases and J dropped 13; count of bases not matched to a gene: 4. CDR3 residues: CASSQEGDRRLFF. CDR3 nucleotide sequence: TGCGCCAGCAGCCAAGAGGGGGACAGGCGGCTGTTTTTT.

This chain connects TRBV9 to TRBJ1-5; 9 bases are a match to TRBD1. This CDR3 contains 14 residues. Per germline, CDR1 SGDLS and CDR2 YYNGEE. Trimming cost V 4 bases and J 2 bases; bases outside gene matches: 1. DNA of the CDR3: TGTGCCAGCAGCAGGACAGGGGGCAATCAGCCCCAGCATTTT. It encodes CASSRTGGNQPQHF.

CDR3 residues: CASSQGFQDGELFF. The CDR3 DNA is TGTGCCAGCAGCCAAGGGTTTCAGGACGGGGAGCTGTTTTTT. This rearrangement joins TRBV4-2 to TRBJ2-2; no firm D call. Trimming pared 1 base from V and 7 bases from J, leaving 10 bases between. The CDR3 contains 14 residues. CDR1 is LGHNA and CDR2 is YNFKEQ in the germline V gene.

The chain links TRBV6-1 to TRBJ2-1; perhaps TRBD1 as D (6 bases). CDR3 length: 9 residues. V was trimmed by 11 bases and J by 9 bases, leaving 8 bases between them. The germline gives CDR1 MNHNS, CDR2 SASEGT. The chain's CDR3 is CAVTGEQFF. CDR3 nucleotide sequence: TGTGCCGTGACAGGTGAGCAGTTCTTC.

This sequence joins TRBV6-1 and TRBJ1-5, with D perhaps TRBD1 (5 bases). The CDR3 length is 15 residues. Trimming removed 7 bases at V and 7 bases at J, with 20 bases between. Germline CDR1 MNHNS, CDR2 SASEGT. CDR3 residues: CASTDRPGRGQPQHF. The CDR3 nucleotides are TGTGCCAGCACCGACCGACCGGGGAGGGGACAGCCCCAGCATTTT.

The chain joins TRBV2 to TRBJ1-4; D is possibly TRBD1 (5 bases). CDR3 length equals 14 residues. Trimming removed 5 bases from V and 4 bases from J, with 11 bases in between. Germline assignment: CDR1 SNHLY and CDR2 FYNNEI. CDR3 nucleotides: TGTGCCAGCAGTTCGTGGGGGGATAATGAAAAACTGTTTTTT. It specifies CASSSWGDNEKLFF.

This sequence joins TRBV6-5 and TRBJ2-7; D remains ambiguous. The CDR3 consists of 15 residues. Looked up from germline, CDR1 is MNHEY and CDR2 is SVGAGI. V was cut by 0 bases and J by 4 bases, with 13 bases left in between. CDR3 nucleotide sequence: TGTGCCAGCAGTTACTCGACTCCTAACCCATACGAGCAGTACTTC. It specifies CASSYSTPNPYEQYF.